This T cell receptor beta chain derives from a study of T cells expressing NK-cell markers. Whole-study findings and limits: In a handful of donors, dominant clonotypes made up about 25-65% of CD3+CD56-NKG2C+ cells. Top CD8+ clonotypes included the dominant CD3+CD56+NKG2C+ clonotypes in six donors.

CDR3 size: 14 residues. From germline, CDR1 is ENHRY and CDR2 SYGVKD. TCRdb re-called the 5' RACE reads and catalogs CDR3 proteins one per entry, DNA excluded. The table for this sample gives approximately 22,000 distinct CDR3 sequences. This clonotype is called medium-sized (0.01 to 0.1%) based on its frequency. Antigen: not known. The V call is TRBV10-3, the J call TRBJ2-5; the D call from TCRdb, TRBD1, cannot be confirmed without DNA. The clonotype was recovered from a man aged 18 to 70 in good health. Sequencing input: blood T cells: a sorted CD56 or NKG2C T cell subset, CD4+ or CD8+ T cells, or bulk PBMC T cells (not recorded which). This CDR3 reads CAISRAGGGETQYF.